This TCR beta chain was found in a study of T cell responses to AZD1222 COVID-19 vaccine. Whole-study results and caveats: Repertoires were obtained only post-peak T cell response. Dominant at 160-218 and 743-854, vaccine-associated CD4 TCRs also spanned spike. It should be noted that donors were predominantly white British and more often female, and clonal diversity was possibly underestimated.

This CDR3 is built from 16 residues. V shed 3 bases and J shed 1 base, with 12 bases lying between them. CDR1 and CDR2 from the germline V gene are SSHAT and FNYEAQ (reference sequence). Using immunoSEQ multiplex PCR, the repertoire was profiled, and TCRdb retains in-frame clones only, with some absent. The sample lists around 150,000 clones; approximately 92% were seen once. This clone was detected once. Antigen unknown. This same CDR3 is encoded by further DNA sequences in the sample. The starting material was peripheral blood, obtained 28 days after the second AZD1222 dose. This clonotype was sampled from an adult who received the AZD1222 COVID-19 vaccine. The V gene is TRBV7-7, the J gene TRBJ2-2; the D gene is possibly TRBD1 (6 bases). The CDR3 loop is CASSLGRTVNTGELFF. The CDR3 nucleotides read TGTGCCAGCAGCTTGGGACGGACAGTGAACACCGGGGAGCTGTTTTTT.